One and the same sample provided the 5 T cell receptor beta chains below, sequenced in a study of shared clonotypes between healthy human individuals. The method was immunoSEQ multiplex PCR; TCRdb's version includes in-frame clones alone and lacks a portion of them. The table has 450,000 to 500,000 clones, around 78% seen once. What was sequenced was PBMCs. These receptors came from a woman aged 40 to 50 in good health. Some clones in this sample may be carry-over from other donors' samples.

This clone showed up just a few times. Other DNA sequences from this sample encode an identical CDR3 as well. This chain links TRBV10-3 with TRBJ2-7; TRBD2 matches 13 bases. Germline V lookup: CDR1 ENHRY, CDR2 SYGVKD. Trimming removed 4 bases from V and 3 bases from J; junction bases left unmatched: 0. This CDR3 has 14 residues. The CDR3 DNA reads as TGTGCCATCAGTGGGACTAGCGGGAGCTACGAGCAGTACTTC. It is translated as CAISGTSGSYEQYF.

The V gene is TRBV7-3, the J gene TRBJ1-5; tentative D call: TRBD1 (5 bases). The V gene's germline CDR1 is SGHTA and CDR2 FQGTGA. This CDR3 spans 15 amino acids. V was shortened by 1 base and J by 2 bases, with 9 bases between the two germline ends. The CDR3 loop reads CASSLIQGRNQPQHF. CDR3 sequence (DNA): TGTGCCAGCAGCTTAATTCAGGGCCGCAATCAGCCCCAGCATTTT. The whole variable domain, remainder taken from reference TRBV7-3 and TRBJ1-5, is GAGVSQTPSNKVTEKGKYVELRCDPISGHTALYWYRQSLGQGPEFLIYFQGTGAADDSGLPNDRFFAVRPEGSVSTLKIQRTERGDSAVYLCASSLIQGRNQPQHFGDGTRLSIL.

J is TRBJ2-7 and V is TRBV27, with D possibly TRBD2 on 6 matching bases. The V gene's germline CDR1 is MNHEY and CDR2 SMNVEV (reference sequence). This CDR3 is 14 amino acids long. Trimming took off 3 bases at V and 4 bases at J, with 13 bases between the two ends. CDR3 coding DNA: TGTGCCAGCAGTTTTAACGGGGGACGATACGAGCAGTACTTC. Translating it yields CASSFNGGRYEQYF.

The V gene is TRBV6-1, the J gene TRBJ2-1, with TRBD2 identical over 10 bases. The CDR3 runs to 15 residues. Trimming cost V 6 bases and J 5 bases; bases outside gene matches: 7. The germline V gene has CDR1 MNHNS and CDR2 SASEGT. Here the CDR3 DNA reads TGTGCCAGCAGCCACCTAGCGGGAGACCACAATGAGCAGTTCTTC. Translated, it gives CASSHLAGDHNEQFF.

V is TRBV9 and J is TRBJ2-3; weak D call: TRBD2 (6 bases). V gave up 0 bases and J gave up 3 bases, with 8 bases separating them. The CDR3 length is 14 residues. Germline CDR1 SGDLS, CDR2 YYNGEE. CDR3: CASSVAGRTDTQYF. In nucleotides, the CDR3 is TGTGCCAGCAGCGTAGCCGGGAGAACAGATACGCAGTATTTT.